These T cell receptor beta chains were read from a single sample in a study of blood T cell repertoires in COVID-19. Here immunoSEQ multiplex PCR was the method, and the copy in TCRdb shows in-frame clones only, minus some. The repertoire has 300,000 or so clones, about 90% of them found once; the top ten carry over 3.5%. Sequenced: peripheral blood. The origin of the receptors is a woman aged 40 to 50 with acute or convalescent COVID-19. The CDR3 runs from the conserved cysteine through the conserved F or W. The D gene is left open where the match is weak. Some rows mark clone size as missing; the rest say once, few, many or name a class of expanded clone.

abundance,v_gene,j_gene,d_gene,CDR3aa,CDR3nt
.,TRBV6-5,TRBJ1-1,TRBD1,CASSYTGGTEAFF,TGTGCCAGCAGTTACACAGGGGGCACTGAAGCTTTCTTT
.,TRBV6-5,TRBJ2-1,.,CASNEAGYNEQFF,TGTGCCAGCAACGAGGCGGGTTACAATGAGCAGTTCTTC
.,TRBV18,TRBJ1-5,TRBD1,CASSPQDRALGNQPQHF,TGTGCCAGCTCCCCCCAAGACAGGGCACTTGGCAATCAGCCCCAGCATTTT
.,TRBV11-3,TRBJ2-3,.,CASSLFGEADTQYF,TGTGCCAGCAGCTTATTCGGCGAGGCAGATACGCAGTATTTT
once,TRBV25-1,TRBJ1-1,.,CASSESNRYTEAFF,TGTGCCAGCAGTGAATCCAACCGGTACACTGAAGCTTTCTTT
.,TRBV5-1,TRBJ2-2,TRBD1,CASRTGAGGTGELFF,TGCGCCAGCAGGACAGGGGCCGGAGGCACCGGGGAGCTGTTTTTT
.,TRBV5-4,TRBJ1-1,TRBD1,CASSWDRATEAFF,TGTGCCAGCAGCTGGGACAGGGCCACTGAAGCTTTCTTT
.,TRBV7-2,TRBJ1-2,.,CASSPDTNYGYTF,TGTGCCAGCAGCCCGGACACGAACTATGGCTACACCTTC
.,TRBV5-4,TRBJ1-1,TRBD1,CASSHLGTGSMNTEAFF,TGTGCCAGCAGCCACTTAGGGACAGGGAGTATGAACACTGAAGCTTTCTTT
once,TRBV5-1,TRBJ1-2,.,CASSLTGEPSYGYTF,TGCGCCAGCAGCCTAACAGGAGAACCGTCCTATGGCTACACCTTC
.,TRBV7-2,TRBJ2-1,.,CASSFGGAGNEQFF,TGTGCCAGCAGCTTTGGGGGGGCGGGGAATGAGCAGTTCTTC
once,TRBV24-1,TRBJ1-2,.,CATSDLRGYGYTF,TGTGCCACCAGTGATTTGCGCGGGTATGGCTACACCTTC
.,TRBV2,TRBJ1-5,.,CASSERQGNQPQHF,TGTGCCAGCAGTGAAAGGCAGGGGAATCAGCCCCAGCATTTT
.,TRBV6-5,TRBJ2-2,.,CASTIRQTHYGELFF,TGTGCCAGCACCATACGGCAGACTCACTACGGGGAGCTGTTTTTT
.,TRBV4-1,TRBJ2-2,.,CASSRREDTGELFF,TGCGCCAGCAGCCGCAGGGAGGACACCGGGGAGCTGTTTTTT
.,TRBV9,TRBJ2-2,TRBD2,CASSVLAGVVPGELFF,TGTGCCAGCAGCGTCCTAGCGGGGGTTGTCCCCGGGGAGCTGTTTTTT
.,TRBV11-2,TRBJ1-2,.,CASSLESFNYGYTF,TGTGCCAGCAGCTTAGAATCATTTAACTATGGCTACACCTTC
.,TRBV5-4,TRBJ2-3,.,CASSLGPGGDGTDTQYF,TGTGCCAGCAGCTTGGGTCCGGGTGGCGATGGCACAGATACGCAGTATTTT
.,TRBV5-5,TRBJ2-2,.,CASSVSRGGLLLERTGELFF,TGTGCCAGCAGCGTCTCGCGCGGGGGCCTTCTTCTAGAAAGGACCGGGGAGCTGTTTTTT
.,TRBV30,TRBJ1-3,TRBD1,CAWSVQGMGNTIYF,TGTGCCTGGAGTGTACAGGGGATGGGAAACACCATATATTTT
few,TRBV7-9,TRBJ1-1,TRBD1,CASSSGQGDTEAFF,TGTGCCAGCAGCTCCGGACAGGGGGACACTGAAGCTTTCTTT